The clone carrying this TCR beta chain has only one observation. At one of its ends the junction is not consistent with the germline gene, which may arise from a read error. In germline, CDR1 is SGHTA, CDR2 FQGNSA. The CDR3 runs to 12 residues. This record belongs to a study of blood T cell repertoires in COVID-19. Looking at the study overall: COVID-19 samples from acute and convalescent phases originated in the United States, Italy and Spain. PBMCs, B-cell-depleted T cells, or T cells provided the cDNA or gDNA that made up the material.

Authors' analysis steps: Cell counts per sample came from amplifying reference gene primers. Some clones are missing from TCRdb's copy, which holds only in-frame ones; the method was immunoSEQ multiplex PCR. Clone size and the V and J calls come from that table; the DNA yielded D and trimming. This table has around 250,000 clones, approximately 87% appearing once. The sequenced material came from peripheral blood. This clonotype originated in a man aged 55-75 years with acute or convalescent COVID-19. The V gene is TRBV7-2, the J gene TRBJ2-1; 9 nucleotides agree with TRBD1. CDR3 in amino acids: CASRLLGDREVF. CDR3 nucleotide sequence: TGTGCCAGCAGGTTACTAGGGGACAGGGAGGTCTTC.